This T cell receptor (beta chain) was sequenced in a study of T-cell reconstitution after alpha-beta-depleted transplantation in children (dated by TCRdb to 2016 to 2017). With respect to the entire study: T-cell immune reconstitution after TCRalphabeta/CD19-depleted allogeneic hematopoietic cell transplantation in children was quantitatively tracked in the study by means of TCR repertoire profiling.

As concerns this clonotype: This receptor's antigen is unknown. No much larger clone exists at a distance of one base, and base qualities are not known.

The method behind the library was PCR. Reads for this sample came from an Illumina HiSeq 2500. TCR libraries were prepared with molecular barcoding, using unique molecular identifiers to normalize TCRbeta repertoire quantification. TCRdb reran the public reads through fastp at Q25 and MiXCR, keeping productive beta chains. Merged by CDR3 protein, the rows form single entries marked with the most common genes and DNA. The sample data list hundreds of thousands of distinct CDR3 sequences, and around a sixth of these were observed just once. About 1.1% of the sample comes from the top ten. At the junction V is shortened by 5 bases and J by 0 bases, with 13 bases in between. The CDR3 goes from the cysteine to the phenylalanine over 16 residues. The entry retains the CDR3 DNA only, 48 bases that are in frame from base 1. CDR1 MGHRA and CDR2 YSYEKL were looked up in the germline V gene.

This sequence uses TRBV4-1 and TRBJ2-2; a tentative D call is TRBD1 (6 bases match). This TCR was recovered from a human donor who donated a stem cell graft to a child with acute myeloid leukemia. The sequencing used PBMCs from the stem cell graft donor, collected from the stem cell graft. The bases are TGCGCCAGCAGCTCCCCGGGACATCCGAACACCGGGGAGCTGTTTTTT. Its amino acids are CASSSPGHPNTGELFF.